The clone carrying this T cell receptor beta chain has only a few counts. The antigen is unknown. The entry originates in a study of early T cells in non-severe SARS-CoV-2 infection. General study points: VDJdb matching skewed toward anti-spike CD8 responses, missing private and CD4 specificities.

TCRdb processed the 5' RACE reads anew with MiXCR; each CDR3 protein has one entry. The data show under 70,000 distinct CDR3 sequences, with around an eighth seen just once and 4.8% held by the top ten. Germline V lookup: CDR1 SGDLS, CDR2 YYNGEE. V shed 0 bases and J 7 bases; nucleotides not matched to a gene: 7. The CDR3 covers 15 residues. This TCR was sampled from an adult who was a healthcare worker with PCR-confirmed SARS-CoV-2 infection or an uninfected control (not recorded which). Sequenced material: whole blood. The chain links TRBV9 to TRBJ2-1; 7 bases map to TRBD2. The CDR3 DNA follows: TGTGCCAGCAGCGTAGGTCCGGGGAGGGAAAATGAGCAGTTCTTC. This gives the protein CASSVGPGRENEQFF.